The rows below give T cell receptor beta chains drawn from one sample of a study of radiation and T cells in renal cell carcinoma. The table came from immunoSEQ multiplex PCR; TCRdb's copy has only in-frame clones and leaves some out. This table has about 34,000 clones, around 85% appearing once. The sequencing here drew on blood, taken from a patient whose treatment included radiotherapy and nephrectomy. The receptor set was obtained from a man aged 55 to 70 with renal cell carcinoma. Each CDR3 is given without its conserved first and last residue. Fields, in order: V gene, CDR3 protein.

v_gene: TRBV6-5
CDR3aa: ASSPDAGGLH

v_gene: TRBV29-1
CDR3aa: RERGGGPGYRQF

v_gene: TRBV6-5
CDR3aa: ASRRQGTGELF

v_gene: TRBV9
CDR3aa: ASSDSGWGDSSYEQY

v_gene: TRBV11-3
CDR3aa: ASSYGQGDADTQY

v_gene: TRBV18
CDR3aa: ASSPGGDFGYEQY

v_gene: TRBV7-2
CDR3aa: ASSLAAASSQKIQY

v_gene: TRBV7-6
CDR3aa: ASSLNEGRGYT

v_gene: TRBV30
CDR3aa: AWSVGAGVWDEQF

v_gene: TRBV5-1
CDR3aa: ASSLAGGRAQETQY

v_gene: TRBV5-6
CDR3aa: ASSRRQRGHSPLH

v_gene: TRBV2
CDR3aa: ASSRSGGSYNEQF

v_gene: TRBV11-2
CDR3aa: ASSAGHPYNEQF

v_gene: TRBV7-9
CDR3aa: ASSQIRQGTSPLH

v_gene: TRBV18
CDR3aa: ASSTGTGNTGELF

v_gene: TRBV6-5
CDR3aa: ASSYQKVAGQF

v_gene: TRBV5-1
CDR3aa: ASSASGGTYNEQF

v_gene: TRBV6-6
CDR3aa: ASRPPGQGAGEQF

v_gene: TRBV30
CDR3aa: AWSGGAGEQY

v_gene: TRBV7-8
CDR3aa: ASSPTTASYTNGYT

v_gene: TRBV27
CDR3aa: ASSRMVTASYNEQF

v_gene: TRBV30
CDR3aa: AWGGFDEQF

v_gene: TRBV7-6
CDR3aa: ASSHTPLGRGYT

v_gene: TRBV6-6
CDR3aa: ASSYSGNTIY

v_gene: TRBV6-1
CDR3aa: ASRALGINTGELF

v_gene: TRBV5-5
CDR3aa: ASSIGTKGTAA

v_gene: TRBV5-4
CDR3aa: ASSKDRETQY

v_gene: TRBV9
CDR3aa: ASSADRGLGTDTQY

v_gene: TRBV30
CDR3aa: AWSVFGLLAGGIYEQY

v_gene: TRBV7-3
CDR3aa: ASSLQASDEQF

v_gene: TRBV4-2
CDR3aa: ASSQAGGVTGELF

v_gene: TRBV19
CDR3aa: ASSLTGDYGYT

v_gene: TRBV27
CDR3aa: ASSPPHSFNQPQH

v_gene: TRBV29-1
CDR3aa: SVRTGGLSVNEQF

v_gene: TRBV30
CDR3aa: AWRQSGGEKLF

v_gene: TRBV30
CDR3aa: ASTGTGSNQPQH

v_gene: TRBV7-2
CDR3aa: ASSLEGLADTQY

v_gene: TRBV30
CDR3aa: AWRQGHYGYT

v_gene: TRBV27
CDR3aa: ASSLFRAPRNEQY

v_gene: TRBV5-1
CDR3aa: ASSLGGEFTKYGYT

v_gene: TRBV27
CDR3aa: ASSLQLNTEAF

v_gene: TRBV7-6
CDR3aa: ASSLAPTGELF